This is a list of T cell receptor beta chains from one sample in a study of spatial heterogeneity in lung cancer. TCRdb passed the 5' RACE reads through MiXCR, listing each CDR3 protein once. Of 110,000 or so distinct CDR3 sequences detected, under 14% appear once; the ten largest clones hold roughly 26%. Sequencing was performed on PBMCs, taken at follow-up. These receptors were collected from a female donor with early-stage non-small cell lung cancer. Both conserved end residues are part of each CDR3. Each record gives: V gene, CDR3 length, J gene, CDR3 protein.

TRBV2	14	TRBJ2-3	CAIRQGPSTDTQYF
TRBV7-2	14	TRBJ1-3	CASSLVVSGNTIYF
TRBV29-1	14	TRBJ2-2	CSVAQGANSGELFF
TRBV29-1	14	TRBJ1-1	CSVEWQGARTEAFF
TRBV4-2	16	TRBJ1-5	CASSQSGTSGNQPQHF
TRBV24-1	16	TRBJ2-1	CATSDPGQGSYNEQFF
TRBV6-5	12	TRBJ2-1	CASNYLGGEQFF
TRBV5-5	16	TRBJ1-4	CASSYGTGVTNEKLFF
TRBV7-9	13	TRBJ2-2	CAKRGRNTGELFF
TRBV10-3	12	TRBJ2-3	CAISESTSAQYF
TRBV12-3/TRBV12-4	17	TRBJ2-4	CASSGAKTAGGGNIQYF
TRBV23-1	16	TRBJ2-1	CASSQSKLPAYNEQFF
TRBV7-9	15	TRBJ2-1	CASSLTGTGSDEQFF
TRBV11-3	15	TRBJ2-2	CASRGGQPNTGELFF
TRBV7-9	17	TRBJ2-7	CASSSDLTYRNYYEQYF
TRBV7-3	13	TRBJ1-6	CASSKDSRSPLHF
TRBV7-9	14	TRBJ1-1	CASSPGQWNTEAFF
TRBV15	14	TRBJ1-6	CATSRGQGASPLHF
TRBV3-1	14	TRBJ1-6	CASSRGTANSPLHF
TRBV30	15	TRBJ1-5	CAWSEGQGGNQPQHF
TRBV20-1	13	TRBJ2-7	CSARADKTYEQYF
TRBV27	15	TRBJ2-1	CASSLRTGPYNEQFF
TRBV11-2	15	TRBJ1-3	CASSSISASGNTIYF
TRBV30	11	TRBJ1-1	CAWSVSTEAFF
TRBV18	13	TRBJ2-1	CASSPGLSNEQFF
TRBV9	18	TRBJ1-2	CASSVDPVKAGDNYGYTF
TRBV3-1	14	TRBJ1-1	CASSRRGKNTEAFF
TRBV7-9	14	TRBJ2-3	CASSHQSGVDTQYF
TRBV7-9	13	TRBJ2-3	CASSNNRGDTQYF
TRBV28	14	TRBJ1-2	CASSADRPLYGYTF
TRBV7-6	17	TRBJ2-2	CASSLLLSGRGTGELFF
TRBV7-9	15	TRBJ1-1	CASSFGTGRNTEAFF
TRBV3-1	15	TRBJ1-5	CASSQDRTGHQPQHF
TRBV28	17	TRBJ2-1	CASSPPASGGNYNEQFF
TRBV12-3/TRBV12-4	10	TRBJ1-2	CASSTRTAVF
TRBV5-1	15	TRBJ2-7	CASSPRSGSTYEQYF
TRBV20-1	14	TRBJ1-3	CSAGQGGVGNTIYF
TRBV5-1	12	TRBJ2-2	CASSRFPGELFF
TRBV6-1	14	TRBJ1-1	CASSGGQGITEAFF
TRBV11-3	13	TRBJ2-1	CASSLAGSNEQFF
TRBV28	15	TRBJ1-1	CASSSTGGGDTEAFF
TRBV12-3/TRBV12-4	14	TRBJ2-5	CASRTIYPLGTQYF
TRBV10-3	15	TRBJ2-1	CAISESPRVGNEQFF
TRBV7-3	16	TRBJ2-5	CASSLMGQGLQETQYF
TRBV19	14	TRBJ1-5	CASSIVENNQPQHF
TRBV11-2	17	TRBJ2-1	CASSLVRLNLINNEQFF
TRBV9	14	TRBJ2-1	CASYEDSSYNEQFF
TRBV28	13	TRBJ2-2	CASSPDGTGELFF